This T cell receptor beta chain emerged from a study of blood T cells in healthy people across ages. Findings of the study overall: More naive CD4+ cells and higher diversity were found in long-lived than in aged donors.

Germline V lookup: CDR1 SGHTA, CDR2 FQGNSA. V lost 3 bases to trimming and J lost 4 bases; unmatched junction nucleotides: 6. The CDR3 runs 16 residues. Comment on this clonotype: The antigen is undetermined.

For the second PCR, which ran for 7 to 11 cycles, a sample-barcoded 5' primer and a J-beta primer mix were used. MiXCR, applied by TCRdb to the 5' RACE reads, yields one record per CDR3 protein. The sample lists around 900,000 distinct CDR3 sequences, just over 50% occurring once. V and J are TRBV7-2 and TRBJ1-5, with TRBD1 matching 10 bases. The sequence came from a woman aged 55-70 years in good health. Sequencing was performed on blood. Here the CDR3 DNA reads TGTGCCAGCAGCTTGTGGGACAGGGGAACTAATCAGCCCCAGCATTTT. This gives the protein CASSLWDRGTNQPQHF.